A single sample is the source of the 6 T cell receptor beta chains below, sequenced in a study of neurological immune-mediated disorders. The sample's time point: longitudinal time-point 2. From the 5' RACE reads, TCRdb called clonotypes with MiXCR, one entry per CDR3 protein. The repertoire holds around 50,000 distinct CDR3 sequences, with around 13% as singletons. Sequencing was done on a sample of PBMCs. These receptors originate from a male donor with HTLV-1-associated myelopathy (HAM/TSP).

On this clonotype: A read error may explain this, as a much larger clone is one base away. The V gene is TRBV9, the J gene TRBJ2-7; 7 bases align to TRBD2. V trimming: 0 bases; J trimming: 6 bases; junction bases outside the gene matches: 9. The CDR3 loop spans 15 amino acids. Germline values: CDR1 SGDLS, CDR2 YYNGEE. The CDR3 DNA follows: TGTGCCAGCAGCGTAGTTCCCGGGGGGACGGTCGAGCAGTACTTC. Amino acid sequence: CASSVVPGGTVEQYF. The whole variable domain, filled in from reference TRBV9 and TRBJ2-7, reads DSGVTQTPKHLITATGQRVTLRCSPRSGDLSVYWYQQSLDQGLQFLIQYYNGEERAKGNILERFSAQQFPDLHSELNLSSLELGDSALYFCASSVVPGGTVEQYFGPGTRLTVT.

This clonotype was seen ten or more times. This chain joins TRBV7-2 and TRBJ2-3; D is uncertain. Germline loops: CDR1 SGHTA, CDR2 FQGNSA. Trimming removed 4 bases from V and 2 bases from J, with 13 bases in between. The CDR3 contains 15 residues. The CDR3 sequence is CASSYRSAYTDTQYF. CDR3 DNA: TGTGCCAGCAGCTATCGATCGGCCTACACAGATACGCAGTATTTT.

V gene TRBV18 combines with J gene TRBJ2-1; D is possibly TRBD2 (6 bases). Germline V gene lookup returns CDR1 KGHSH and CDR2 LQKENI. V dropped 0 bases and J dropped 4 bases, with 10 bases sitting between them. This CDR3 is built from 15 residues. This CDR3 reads CASSPPGGRYNEQFF. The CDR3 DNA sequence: TGTGCCAGCTCACCACCCGGGGGACGTTACAATGAGCAGTTCTTC.

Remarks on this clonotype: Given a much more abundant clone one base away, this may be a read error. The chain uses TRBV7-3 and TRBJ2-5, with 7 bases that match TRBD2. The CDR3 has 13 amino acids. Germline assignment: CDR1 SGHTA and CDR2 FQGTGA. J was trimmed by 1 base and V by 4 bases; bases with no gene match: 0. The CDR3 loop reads CASSSGGQETQYF. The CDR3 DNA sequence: TGTGCCAGCAGCTCGGGGGGCCAAGAGACCCAGTACTTC.

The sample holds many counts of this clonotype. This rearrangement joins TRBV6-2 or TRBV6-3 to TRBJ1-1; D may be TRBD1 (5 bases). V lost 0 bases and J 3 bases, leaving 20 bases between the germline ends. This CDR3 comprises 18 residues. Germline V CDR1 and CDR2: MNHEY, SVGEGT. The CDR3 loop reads CASSYSTRAKTAYTEAFF. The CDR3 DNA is TGTGCCAGCAGTTACTCGACCAGGGCAAAGACGGCATACACTGAAGCTTTCTTT.

CDR3 in amino acids: CASSHLQGGAFF. Here the CDR3 DNA reads TGTGCCAGCAGCCATCTACAGGGAGGCGCTTTCTTT. The chain employs TRBV3-1 and TRBJ1-1; possible D gene TRBD1, 6 bases. The CDR3 length is 12 residues. V was cut by 3 bases and J by 11 bases, with 13 bases left in between. Germline V CDR1 and CDR2: LGHDT, YNNKEL (reference sequence).